Listed below are T cell receptor beta chains from one sample, sequenced in a study of response to subunit inactivated influenza vaccine. Via MiXCR, TCRdb re-called the RT-PCR reads, giving one row per CDR3 protein. In the table there are fewer than 700,000 distinct CDR3 sequences, about an eighth of which are singletons. Sequenced material: PBMCs from blood, taken around seven weeks after vaccination. These receptor sequences come from a man aged 45-65 years who received an inactivated influenza vaccine. Each CDR3 is given with its conserved first and last residue. D genes are given only for firm matches. Clone sizes are given selectively: once, few, many, or a class where the clone is expanded.

d_call: NA
v_call: TRBV4-2
clone_size: NA
j_call: TRBJ1-1
cdr3_nt: TGTGCCAGCAGCCAAGTAAGCACGAACACTGAAGCTTTCTTT
cdr3_aa: CASSQVSTNTEAFF

d_call: NA
v_call: TRBV24-1
clone_size: NA
j_call: TRBJ2-3
cdr3_nt: TGTGCCACCAGTGATCAGATCGCGGGACAGCGCACAGATACGCAGTATTTT
cdr3_aa: CATSDQIAGQRTDTQYF

d_call: TRBD2
v_call: TRBV4-2
clone_size: NA
j_call: TRBJ2-1
cdr3_nt: TGTGCCAGCAGCCAAGTTTTGGGTGCGGGGGAATACAATGAGCAGTTCTTC
cdr3_aa: CASSQVLGAGEYNEQFF

d_call: TRBD1
v_call: TRBV7-3
clone_size: few
j_call: TRBJ2-2
cdr3_nt: TGTGCCAGCAGCACAAGGGACAGGCGATCTAACACCGGGGAGCTGTTTTTT
cdr3_aa: CASSTRDRRSNTGELFF

d_call: TRBD1
v_call: TRBV5-1
clone_size: few
j_call: TRBJ2-1
cdr3_nt: TGCGCCAGCAGCCCAGAGGGGACAGGCCTTAATGAGCAGTTCTTC
cdr3_aa: CASSPEGTGLNEQFF

d_call: NA
v_call: TRBV6-2/TRBV6-3
clone_size: NA
j_call: TRBJ2-5
cdr3_nt: TGTGCCAGCAGTTACTCCAGGGGACGCAGAGAGACCCAGTACTTC
cdr3_aa: CASSYSRGRRETQYF

d_call: NA
v_call: TRBV20-1
clone_size: NA
j_call: TRBJ2-1
cdr3_nt: TGCAGTCCCGGCAGGGATGGCAATGAGCAGTTCTTC
cdr3_aa: CSPGRDGNEQFF

d_call: NA
v_call: TRBV20-1
clone_size: few
j_call: TRBJ1-1
cdr3_nt: TGCAGTGCTAGCGTTGGGTCCACAATGCGGACTGAAGCTTTCTTT
cdr3_aa: CSASVGSTMRTEAFF

d_call: TRBD1
v_call: TRBV12-3/TRBV12-4
clone_size: NA
j_call: TRBJ2-1
cdr3_nt: TGTGCCAGCAGTTACTCGGGACAGCCAGGGAAGGAGCAGCTCTTC
cdr3_aa: CASSYSGQPGKEQLF

d_call: NA
v_call: TRBV25-1
clone_size: NA
j_call: TRBJ2-2
cdr3_nt: TGTGCCAGCAGTGAATGGGGGCAGGGAAACACCGGGGAGCTGTTTTTT
cdr3_aa: CASSEWGQGNTGELFF